The 23 T cell receptor beta chains given below trace back to one sample, sequenced in a study of Ad26.COV2.S vaccination and SARS-CoV-2 variants. This table comes from immunoSEQ multiplex PCR, and its TCRdb copy is limited to in-frame clones, with some not included. The sample consists of about 420,000 clones, approximately 88% of them appearing once. As to treatment: about 20 received Ad26.COV2.S at low or high dose, single or two shots; 5 received placebo; per-sample allocation not given. Sampling was performed 63 days after the first vaccine or placebo injection. Sequenced here: peripheral blood, sampled in a trial of Ad26.COV2.S vaccine versus placebo. These receptors all come from a person aged 18 to 65 who received the Ad26.COV2.S COVID-19 vaccine or a placebo.

This rearrangement joins TRBV30 to TRBJ1-4; the D is unclear. This CDR3 contains 17 residues. The V and J ends lost 2 bases and 7 bases respectively, with 23 bases between them. Per germline, CDR1 GTSNPN and CDR2 SVGIG (reference sequence). Here the CDR3 reads CAWSTSFGVSPREKLFF. The DNA of the CDR3 is TGTGCCTGGAGTACTAGCTTCGGGGTTAGCCCCCGTGAAAAACTGTTTTTT. Using reference TRBV30 and TRBJ1-4 for the parts outside the CDR3, the full variable domain is SQTIHQWPATLVQPVGSPLSLECTVEGTSNPNLYWYRQAAGRGLQLLFYSVGIGQISSEVPQNLSASRPQDRQFILSSKKLLLSDSGFYLCAWSTSFGVSPREKLFFGSGTQLSVL.

A single count supports this clone. V usage is TRBV9 and J usage is TRBJ2-2, with D uncertain. The V end was cut by 2 bases, the J end by 1 base, with 6 bases between. The CDR3 totals 14 residues. Germline-derived CDR1 and CDR2 are SGDLS and YYNGEE. The CDR3 region is CASSVWENTGELFF. In DNA form, the CDR3 reads TGTGCCAGCAGCGTTTGGGAGAACACCGGGGAGCTGTTTTTT.

This clone was counted a few times. The chain links TRBV29-1 to TRBJ1-6; weak D call: TRBD1 (5 bases). The CDR3 runs 13 residues. Trimming took 2 bases from V and 6 from J, leaving 8 bases between them. Per germline, CDR1 SQVTM and CDR2 ANQGSEA. CDR3 sequence reads: CSVELGGNSPLHF. Here the CDR3 DNA reads TGCAGCGTTGAATTGGGGGGTAATTCACCCCTCCACTTT. Looking up the rest from reference TRBV29-1 and TRBJ1-6 gives the full variable domain: SAVISQKPSRDICQRGTSLTIQCQVDSQVTMMFWYRQQPGQSLTLIATANQGSEATYESGFVIDKFPISRPNLTFSTLTVSNMSPEDSSIYLCSVELGGNSPLHFGNGTRLTVT.

V usage is TRBV10-3 and J usage is TRBJ2-3; 7 positions match TRBD2. The CDR3 extends over 15 amino acids. Germline CDR1 ENHRY, CDR2 SYGVKD. The V segment lost 4 bases and the J segment 4 bases; nucleotides outside the gene matches: 8. The DNA of the CDR3 is TGTGCCATCAGTGGGGGAGGGAGTATCTCAGATACGCAGTATTTT. Its translation: CAISGGGSISDTQYF.

The chain carries TRBV4-1 and TRBJ1-2, with TRBD1 as a possible D gene (6 bases). The CDR3 sequence is 13 residues long. Germline V CDR1 and CDR2: MGHRA, YSYEKL. Trimming pared 4 bases from V and 6 bases from J, leaving 12 bases between. This chain's CDR3 is CASSLNPGDGYTF. The CDR3 coding sequence is TGCGCCAGCAGCCTTAACCCAGGGGATGGCTACACCTTC.

The chain is built from TRBV2 and TRBJ1-2; D is possibly TRBD1 (5 bases). Germline CDR1 SNHLY, CDR2 FYNNEI. V was cut by 7 bases and J by 2 bases, with 11 bases left in between. This CDR3 has 13 amino acids. CDR3 nucleotides: TGTGCCAGCAACTTGGGGGGGAACTATGGCTACACCTTC. Residues: CASNLGGNYGYTF.

The V call is TRBV15, the J call TRBJ2-7, with D maybe TRBD2 (6 bases). CDR1 is LNHNV, CDR2 YYDKDF, per germline (reference sequence). The CDR3 consists of 14 residues. V lost 2 bases and J lost 0, with 8 bases in between. CDR3 bases: TGTGCCACCAGCAGACGCGGGAACTCCTACGAGCAGTACTTC. This sequence encodes CATSRRGNSYEQYF.

The chain has TRBV6-2 or TRBV6-3 and TRBJ2-2; TRBD1 matches at 7 bases. Germline-derived CDR1 and CDR2 are MNHEY and SVGEGT. The CDR3 is 14 residues long. Losses at the gene ends were 5 bases for V and 2 bases for J; bases not matched to a gene: 2. CDR3 nucleotides: TGTGCCAGCAGTGACAGGGTTAACACCGGGGAGCTGTTTTTT. Amino acids: CASSDRVNTGELFF.

This clone was seen more than once but under ten times. One end of the junction varies from germline; a read error may be responsible. The V and J genes are TRBV11-2 and TRBJ2-2; D unresolved. CDR1 is SGHAT and CDR2 is FQNNGV in the germline V gene. The CDR3 loop spans 16 amino acids. DNA for the CDR3: TGTGCCAGCAGCCTCTCCTGGACGGCGAACGCCGGGGAGCTGTTTTTT. Protein: CASSLSWTANAGELFF.

In the case of this clone: The limits of the CDR3 on the DNA are not certain, so only TCRdb's listed CDR3 is given. The chain couples TRBV6-2 or TRBV6-3 to TRBJ1-5; the D call TRBD1 from the table was never checked on the DNA. Germline loops: CDR1 MNHEY, CDR2 SVGEGT. The CDR3 has 16 residues if both end residues are counted. The CDR3: CASSFGPGLRNQPQHF.

The chain employs TRBV9 and TRBJ2-4; 9 positions agree with TRBD1. The CDR3 totals 14 residues. Germline loops: CDR1 SGDLS, CDR2 YYNGEE. V was clipped by 2 bases and J by 8 bases; unmatched bases: 5. CDR3 region: CASSVDRGPYIQYF. In nucleotides, the CDR3 is TGTGCCAGCAGCGTGGACAGGGGTCCTTACATTCAGTACTTC.

The V call is TRBV28, the J call TRBJ2-2; D remains unclear. The germline V and J ends were trimmed by 6 bases and 0 bases, with 8 bases remaining between them. CDR3 size: 14 residues. The germline V gene encodes CDR1 MDHEN and CDR2 SYDVKM. This CDR3 reads CASRQNSNTGELFF. CDR3 coding DNA: TGTGCCAGCAGACAGAATTCGAACACCGGGGAGCTGTTTTTT.

The chain carries TRBV6-6 and TRBJ1-2; 8 bases line up with TRBD1. V lost 6 bases to trimming and J lost 4 bases; unmatched junction nucleotides: 4. Germline V lookup: CDR1 MNHNY, CDR2 SVGAGI (reference sequence). CDR3 length: 13 amino acids. The CDR3, as DNA: TGTGCCAGCAGAGGACAGGGTAGCTATGGCTACACCTTC. Its translation: CASRGQGSYGYTF.

The V and J genes are TRBV19 and TRBJ2-5; TRBD1 aligns across 8 bases. The V segment lost 4 bases and the J segment 4 bases; nucleotides outside the gene matches: 8. Germline V gives CDR1 LNHDA, CDR2 SQIVND (reference sequence). The CDR3 consists of 15 residues. The CDR3 DNA reads TGTGCCAGTAGTAAGGGGGACAGGCCTTTAGAGACCCAGTACTTC. This codes for CASSKGDRPLETQYF.

This sequence joins TRBV29-1 and TRBJ2-5, with TRBD1 matching over 9 bases. The CDR3 consists of 13 residues. Trimming removed 7 bases from V and 5 bases from J; junction bases left unmatched: 8. Germline assignment: CDR1 SQVTM and CDR2 ANQGSEA. The DNA for the CDR3 is TGCAGCGCTAGTGGGACAGGGAGGGAGACCCAGTACTTC. Protein: CSASGTGRETQYF.

The chain couples TRBV5-6 to TRBJ2-3; D is perhaps TRBD1 (6 bases). Germline V gives CDR1 SGHDT, CDR2 YYEEEE. V lost 0 bases and J 4 bases, leaving 9 bases between the germline ends. The CDR3 loop spans 14 amino acids. CDR3 amino acids: CASSLGGQPDTQYF. In DNA form, the CDR3 reads TGTGCCAGCAGCTTGGGCGGACAGCCAGATACGCAGTATTTT.

The chain recombines TRBV7-2 with TRBJ2-1; D uncertain. V was cut by 3 bases and J by 10 bases, with 10 bases left in between. Germline V gene lookup returns CDR1 SGHTA and CDR2 FQGNSA. This CDR3 comprises 12 residues. This CDR3 is CASSFLEEEQFF. The CDR3 nucleotides read TGTGCCAGCAGCTTCTTAGAGGAGGAGCAGTTCTTC.

The count of this clone is one. The genes are TRBV6-5 and TRBJ2-3; D is unresolved. Looked up from germline, CDR1 is MNHEY and CDR2 is SVGAGI. The CDR3 sequence is 11 residues long. Trimming stripped 5 bases from V and 3 bases from J, with 3 bases between. The CDR3 reads CASSHTDTQYF. CDR3 bases: TGTGCCAGCAGTCATACAGATACGCAGTATTTT.

The CDR3 sequence is CASSPLRGAYEQYF. The CDR3 DNA reads as TGTGCCAGCAGTCCTCTAAGGGGGGCCTACGAGCAGTACTTC. The chain combines TRBV27 with TRBJ2-7; D tentatively reads TRBD1 or TRBD2 (6 bases each). CDR1 is MNHEY, CDR2 SMNVEV, per germline (reference sequence). Deletions cut 5 bases from V and 2 bases from J, with 13 bases between. The CDR3 has 14 residues.

V usage is TRBV5-3 and J usage is TRBJ2-2; 9 bases fit TRBD2. TRBV5-3 is identified as an open reading frame with a role that is uncertain. The CDR3 runs to 19 residues. The V segment lost 0 bases and the J segment 0 bases; nucleotides outside the gene matches: 9. CDR3 loop: CARSLVKRGELANTGELFF. The CDR3 DNA is TGTGCCAGAAGCTTGGTGAAGCGGGGGGAACTCGCGAACACCGGGGAGCTGTTTTTT.

The chain recombines TRBV4-3 with TRBJ2-7; 7 nucleotides agree with TRBD2. This CDR3 has 16 residues. V shed 3 bases, J shed 3 bases, and the junction held 11 bases outside the gene matches. Germline V gives CDR1 LGHNA, CDR2 YSLEER. The CDR3 region is CASSQGLIPGSYEQYF. In nucleotides, the CDR3 is TGCGCCAGCAGCCAGGGACTAATTCCAGGTAGCTACGAGCAGTACTTC.

This clone has only one observation. The chain is built from TRBV4-3 and TRBJ2-1; 7 positions agree with TRBD1. CDR1 is LGHNA and CDR2 is YSLEER in the germline V gene. The CDR3 runs 15 residues. V lost 2 bases and J lost 6; bases outside the gene matches: 7. The CDR3 here is CASSQRPGQINEQFF. In nucleotides, the CDR3 is TGCGCCAGCAGCCAAAGGCCGGGACAGATCAATGAGCAGTTCTTC.

The chain joins TRBV21-1 to TRBJ2-5. TRBV21-1 is assigned pseudogene status. There are 15 residues in the CDR3. The CDR3 nucleotides read TGTGCCAGCAGCATCCCCGGAAGTCTGCAAGAGACCCAGTACTTC. Translated, it gives CASSIPGSLQETQYF.